Below are 21 T cell receptor beta chains sequenced from a single sample in a study of shared clonotypes between healthy human individuals. TCRdb's copy holds only in-frame clones and misses some; the assay was immunoSEQ multiplex PCR. Here the sample spans 2 million to 2.5 million clones, approximately 90% being singletons. The sample taken for sequencing was naive CD4+ T cells from PBMCs. Subset in this sample: CD45RA+ positively selected. The receptors shown here come from a man aged 18 to 30 in good health. Some clones in this sample may be carry-over from other donors' samples.

The genes are TRBV28 and TRBJ1-1; D remains ambiguous. Trimming cost V 7 bases and J 1 base, with 7 bases left between them. Germline CDR1 reads MDHEN; CDR2 reads SYDVKM. The CDR3 spans 12 residues. The CDR3 DNA follows: TGTGCCAGCAAAATCGCGAACACTGAAGCTTTCTTT. This encodes CASKIANTEAFF.

This chain connects TRBV6-1 to TRBJ1-5; no reliable D call. This CDR3 contains 14 residues. Germline values: CDR1 MNHNS, CDR2 SASEGT. Trimming removed 4 bases from V and 0 bases from J, with 7 bases in between. As DNA, the CDR3 is TGTGCCAGCAGTGGGCAGCCTAGCAATCAGCCCCAGCATTTT. Protein sequence: CASSGQPSNQPQHF.

The chain links TRBV5-6 to TRBJ2-5; D unresolved. V shed 0 bases and J shed 2 bases, with 11 bases lying between them. Per germline, CDR1 SGHDT and CDR2 YYEEEE. The length of the CDR3 is 15 residues. CDR3 loop: CASSLDQAFQETQYF. The CDR3, as DNA: TGTGCCAGCAGCTTGGATCAGGCGTTTCAAGAGACCCAGTACTTC.

In DNA form, the CDR3 reads TGCGCCAGCAGCTTGGGATTAGCGGAATACTCCTACGAGCAGTACTTC. Translated, it gives CASSLGLAEYSYEQYF. The gene calls are TRBV5-1 and TRBJ2-7; maybe TRBD2 (6 bases). V lost 0 bases to trimming and J lost 0 bases, with 13 bases between them. Germline loops: CDR1 SGHRS, CDR2 YFSETQ. This CDR3 comprises 16 residues.

This clone was seen once. The chain has TRBV6-5 and TRBJ2-7; D perhaps matches TRBD1 (7 bases). Between the trimmed V and J ends, which lost 1 base and 6 bases, there was a span of 19 bases. From germline, CDR1 is MNHEY and CDR2 SVGAGI. The CDR3 sequence is 16 residues long. The CDR3 DNA is TGTGCCAGCAGTTACTTAAAGACAGGGAGGCCTGTCGAGCAGTACTTC. This gives the protein CASSYLKTGRPVEQYF.

V usage is TRBV28 and J usage is TRBJ2-2, with D tentatively TRBD1 or TRBD2 (6 bases each). CDR1 is MDHEN, CDR2 SYDVKM, per germline. The CDR3 spans 13 residues. Trimming pared 4 bases from V and 7 bases from J, leaving 10 bases between. CDR3 sequence (DNA): TGTGCCAGCAGTTGGGGGGCTGGCGGGGAGCTGTTTTTT. Translated, it gives CASSWGAGGELFF.

The V and J genes are TRBV13 and TRBJ2-1; TRBD1 matches at 7 bases. This CDR3 has 15 residues. Unmatched junction bases numbered 8, after V lost 4 bases and J lost 5 bases. Germline V CDR1 and CDR2: PRHDT, FYEKMQ (reference sequence). For the CDR3, the DNA is TGTGCCAGCAGCTACAGGGGTCGAAGGCACAATGAGCAGTTCTTC. Translated: CASSYRGRRHNEQFF.

The chain carries TRBV7-7 and TRBJ2-7; 7 nucleotides line up with TRBD2. V lost 6 bases and J lost 6; bases outside the gene matches: 8. CDR1 and CDR2 from the germline V gene are SSHAT and FNYEAQ (reference sequence). There are 13 residues in the CDR3. The CDR3 nucleotides are TGTGCCAGCAGTACCCAAGGGGAGGGCGAGCAGTACTTC. This codes for CASSTQGEGEQYF.

CDR3 sequence (DNA): TGTGCCAGCAGTGAATCCGGGACAGGATACTACGAGCAGTACTTC. Protein: CASSESGTGYYEQYF. The J gene is TRBJ2-7, the V gene TRBV9, with TRBD1 matching over 8 bases. The V and J ends lost 5 bases and 3 bases, in that order; junction bases with no gene match: 10. CDR1 is SGDLS and CDR2 is YYNGEE in the germline V gene. CDR3 size: 15 residues.

The chain links TRBV6-6 to TRBJ2-7; D possibly uses TRBD1 or TRBD2 (5 bases each). The CDR3 spans 15 residues. V dropped 2 bases and J dropped 1 base, with 12 bases sitting between them. Germline V CDR1 and CDR2: MNHNY, SVGAGI (reference sequence). The CDR3 bases are TGTGCCAGCAGTTACCACCCGGGACGGTCCTACGAGCAGTACTTC. Translation: CASSYHPGRSYEQYF.

The chain employs TRBV5-1 and TRBJ2-5, with TRBD1 identical over 8 bases. V lost 4 bases, J lost 4 bases, and 6 bases stayed unmatched. Germline loops: CDR1 SGHRS, CDR2 YFSETQ. This CDR3 is 14 amino acids long. In nucleotides, the CDR3 is TGCGCCAGCAGCCAAGGACAGGGAATAGAGACCCAGTACTTC. Translated, it gives CASSQGQGIETQYF.

CDR3 sequence: CASSEAPEPQHF. As DNA, the CDR3 is TGTGCCAGCAGTGAAGCGCCTGAGCCCCAGCATTTT. The chain joins TRBV2 to TRBJ1-5; D not resolved. CDR1 is SNHLY and CDR2 is FYNNEI in the germline V gene. Trimming removed 0 bases at V and 8 bases at J, with 5 bases between. The CDR3 length is 12 residues.

The chain joins TRBV28 to TRBJ2-7, with D possibly being TRBD1 or TRBD2 (6 bases each). This CDR3 region has 13 residues. Trimming removed 6 bases at V and 3 bases at J, with 12 bases between. Looked up from germline, CDR1 is MDHEN and CDR2 is SYDVKM. CDR3: CASRGAGIYEQYF. In nucleotides, the CDR3 is TGTGCCAGCAGGGGGGCGGGGATCTACGAGCAGTACTTC.

The chain has TRBV19 and TRBJ2-3, with unresolved D. V shed 3 bases and J shed 10 bases, with 11 bases lying between them. CDR1 is LNHDA, CDR2 SQIVND, per germline (reference sequence). This CDR3 comprises 12 residues. CDR3 in DNA: TGTGCCAGTAGTATCACTCGCCAGGCGCAGTATTTT. Its translation is CASSITRQAQYF.

This clone was picked up one time. Other DNA sequences in this sample translate to the same CDR3. This chain connects TRBV5-1 to TRBJ2-7; TRBD1 matches at 7 bases. This CDR3 contains 14 residues. The trim removed 1 base at V and 3 bases at J, leaving 4 bases unmatched. The V gene's germline CDR1 is SGHRS and CDR2 YFSETQ. In DNA, the CDR3 is TGCGCCAGCAGCTTGACAGGGGCGAACTACGAGCAGTACTTC. Amino acids: CASSLTGANYEQYF.

To note about this clone: Other DNA sequences in the same sample also yield this CDR3. The chain couples TRBV30 to TRBJ2-2; D remains ambiguous. V was trimmed by 4 bases and J by 0 bases, leaving 6 bases between them. Germline assignment: CDR1 GTSNPN and CDR2 SVGIG (reference sequence). The CDR3 has 13 amino acids. DNA of the CDR3: TGTGCCTGGACCACGGCGAACACCGGGGAGCTGTTTTTT. Amino acid sequence: CAWTTANTGELFF.

The J gene is TRBJ2-5, the V gene TRBV18; 10 bases align to TRBD1. Germline V gene data show CDR1 as KGHSH and CDR2 as LQKENI. The ends lost 3 bases at V and 0 bases at J; junction bases unmatched: 10. CDR3 length: 18 residues. The CDR3 DNA is TGTGCCAGCTCACCGGGACAGGGGCCAGGTCGGTACCAAGAGACCCAGTACTTC. Amino acid sequence: CASSPGQGPGRYQETQYF.

This sequence joins TRBV2 and TRBJ2-3; 10 nucleotides align to TRBD2. V shed 6 bases, J shed 2 bases, and the junction held 8 bases outside the gene matches. Per germline, CDR1 SNHLY and CDR2 FYNNEI. The CDR3 totals 16 residues. The CDR3 DNA reads TGTGCCAGCAGGGGTGGGACTAGCGCAGCCACAGATACGCAGTATTTT. It yields the protein CASRGGTSAATDTQYF.

The chain joins TRBV28 to TRBJ1-2, with D unresolved. V shed 2 bases and J shed 1 base, with 5 bases lying between them. The CDR3 sequence is 13 residues long. Germline CDR1 is MDHEN and CDR2 is SYDVKM. CDR3 sequence: CASSLQVNYGYTF. CDR3 DNA: TGTGCCAGCAGTTTACAAGTTAACTATGGCTACACCTTC.

Regarding this clone: This sample includes further DNA sequences coding for the same CDR3. V and J are TRBV5-4 and TRBJ2-3; a possible D gene is TRBD2 (6 bases). The CDR3 consists of 15 residues. The germline CDR1 and CDR2 sequences are SGHNT and YYREEE (reference sequence). Trimming removed 4 bases at V and 2 bases at J, with 14 bases between. The chain's CDR3 is CASSPGLASTDTQYF. For the CDR3, the DNA is TGTGCCAGCAGCCCGGGACTGGCGTCCACAGATACGCAGTATTTT.

This sequence joins TRBV7-9 and TRBJ1-1; D is perhaps TRBD1 (6 bases). V was trimmed by 1 base and J by 11 bases, leaving 17 bases between them. Germline V gene lookup returns CDR1 SEHNR and CDR2 FQNEAQ (reference sequence). The CDR3 spans 14 residues. The CDR3 region is CASSLGAGAMGAFF. CDR3 bases: TGTGCCAGCAGCTTAGGGGCAGGGGCGATGGGGGCTTTCTTT.